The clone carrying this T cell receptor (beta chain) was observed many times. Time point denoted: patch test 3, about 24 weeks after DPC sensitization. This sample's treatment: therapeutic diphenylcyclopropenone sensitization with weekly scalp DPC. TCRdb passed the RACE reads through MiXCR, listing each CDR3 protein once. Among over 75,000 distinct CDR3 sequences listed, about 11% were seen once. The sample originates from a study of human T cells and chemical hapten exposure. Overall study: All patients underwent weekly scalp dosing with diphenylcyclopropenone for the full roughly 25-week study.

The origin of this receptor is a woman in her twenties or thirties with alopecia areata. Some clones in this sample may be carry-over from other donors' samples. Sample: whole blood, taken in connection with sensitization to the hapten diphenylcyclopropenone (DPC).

For the CDR3, the DNA is TGCAGTGCTAGAGGAACTAGCGGGGGAGCTAACACCGGGGAGCTGTTTTTT. Translated, it gives CSARGTSGGANTGELFF. The rearrangement uses TRBV20-1 and TRBJ2-2; 11 bases agree with TRBD2. Germline trimming cut 1 base from V and 2 bases from J; bases unmatched to any gene: 6. This CDR3 is built from 17 residues. Germline loops: CDR1 DFQATT, CDR2 SNEGSKA (reference sequence).